The rows below give T cell receptor beta chains drawn from one sample of a study of early stage breast cancer tumors. The assay was immunoSEQ multiplex PCR, and TCRdb's table has in-frame clones only and misses some. This table has tens of thousands of clones, over 65% appearing once. Sequencing used blood. Receptor source: a person under 45 with breast cancer. Each CDR3 is given with its conserved first and last residue. Each record gives: V gene, clone size, CDR3 length, D gene, J gene, CDR3 DNA, CDR3 protein. The D gene is left open where the match is weak. The size entry is marked missing in some rows and otherwise reads once, few, many or a size class.

>TRBV18|NA|15|NA|TRBJ2-5
TGTGCCAGCTCACCACCCAGGGTGGGACAAGAGACCCAGTACTTC
CASSPPRVGQETQYF
>TRBV7-2|NA|16|TRBD2|TRBJ2-3
TGTGCCAGCAGCTTTCGGGGGGGCACTAGCACAGATACGCAGTATTTT
CASSFRGGTSTDTQYF
>TRBV4-2|NA|11|NA|TRBJ2-7
TGTGCCAGCAGCCAAGAGGGCGAGCAGTACTTC
CASSQEGEQYF
>TRBV7-6|NA|15|TRBD1|TRBJ2-2
TGTGCCAGCAGCTTAGGACAGGGATCCACCGGGGAGCTGTTTTTT
CASSLGQGSTGELFF
>TRBV5-1|few|16|NA|TRBJ1-3
TGCGCCAGCAGCTTGTCACTGTTACGCTCTGGAAACACCATATATTTT
CASSLSLLRSGNTIYF
>TRBV7-7|once|14|NA|TRBJ2-5
TGTGCTAGCAGCTTAGGACACCGCCAAGAGACCCAGTACTTC
CASSLGHRQETQYF
>TRBV6-1|NA|16|NA|TRBJ2-2
TGTGCCAGCAGTGAAGGTCTAGCGATGGACACCGGGGAGCTGTTTTTT
CASSEGLAMDTGELFF
>TRBV30|few|14|NA|TRBJ1-2
TGTGCCTGGAGTCCCGGGGGGTCTAGGTATGGCTACACCTTC
CAWSPGGSRYGYTF
>TRBV4-3|NA|17|NA|TRBJ1-1
TGCGCCAGCAGCCAAGAAGGTACCTTAAGGGGGAACACTGAAGCTTTCTTT
CASSQEGTLRGNTEAFF
>TRBV11-1|NA|16|TRBD2|TRBJ2-7
TGTGCCAGCAGCTTAGGCCCAACTAGCGGGAGATACGAGCAGTACTTC
CASSLGPTSGRYEQYF